The entry below gives a single TCR beta chain sequence along with its context. The CDR3 totals 14 residues. Per the germline V gene, CDR1 is LNHDA and CDR2 is SQIVND (reference sequence). The data belong to a study of T cell changes during pregnancy in multiple sclerosis. Here immunoSEQ multiplex PCR was the method, and the copy in TCRdb shows in-frame clones only, minus some. Of 43,000 or so clones detected, roughly 89% appear once; the ten largest clones hold roughly 2%. This specimen consisted of peripheral blood, obtained in the first trimester of pregnancy. This chain links TRBV19 with TRBJ1-1; tentatively, D is TRBD1 (6 bases). The TCR was taken from a female donor with multiple sclerosis, enrolled in a pregnancy study. CDR3 sequence reads: CATIYRASGTEAFF. Written as DNA, the CDR3 is TGTGCAACAATCTACAGGGCTTCGGGGACTGAAGCTTTCTTT.